Listed below are T cell receptor beta chains from one sample, sequenced in a study of cytomegalovirus exposure and HLA in healthy donors. Repertoires were generated with immunoSEQ multiplex PCR, while TCRdb's copy carries only in-frame clones and drops some. Among about 94,000 clones listed, 50% to 75% were seen once. Sample: PBMCs. These receptors were taken from a man aged 25-40 years in good health and CMV-seronegative. The CDR3 runs from the conserved cysteine through the conserved F or W. The D gene is left open where the match is weak. Size is omitted from some rows. Given values are once, few, many or a class for expanded clones.

clone_size: .; d_call: .; v_call: TRBV30; j_call: TRBJ1-2; cdr3_nt: TGTGCCGTGACGGAGGGATGGGGCTACACCTTC; cdr3_aa: CAVTEGWGYTF
clone_size: .; d_call: TRBD1; v_call: TRBV5-1; j_call: TRBJ2-3; cdr3_nt: TGCGCCAGCAGCTCGGGACAGGCCCTTCAAACTGGCACAGATACGCAGTATTTT; cdr3_aa: CASSSGQALQTGTDTQYF
clone_size: .; d_call: TRBD1; v_call: TRBV11-1; j_call: TRBJ2-7; cdr3_nt: TGTGCCAGCAGCTCCCCAGGGACAGGGGCCTACGAGCAGTACTTC; cdr3_aa: CASSSPGTGAYEQYF
clone_size: .; d_call: TRBD2; v_call: TRBV4-3; j_call: TRBJ2-5; cdr3_nt: TGCGCCAGCAGCCCCGGGGGGGCAGAGACCCAGTACTTC; cdr3_aa: CASSPGGAETQYF
clone_size: .; d_call: TRBD2; v_call: TRBV10-1; j_call: TRBJ2-5; cdr3_nt: TGCGCCAGCAGTGACGCTGCTAGCGGGAGTGGGGAGACCCAGTACTTC; cdr3_aa: CASSDAASGSGETQYF
clone_size: .; d_call: TRBD1; v_call: TRBV2; j_call: TRBJ2-3; cdr3_nt: TGTGCCAGAACAGGGGGTTCAGATACGCAGTATTTT; cdr3_aa: CARTGGSDTQYF
clone_size: .; d_call: TRBD2; v_call: TRBV28; j_call: TRBJ2-1; cdr3_nt: TGTGCCAGCAGTAGGAGATCTAGCGGTAGCAATGAGCAGTTCTTC; cdr3_aa: CASSRRSSGSNEQFF
clone_size: .; d_call: TRBD2; v_call: TRBV7-6; j_call: TRBJ2-4; cdr3_nt: TGTGCCAGCAGTGATTCGGGCGGACTAGCGGGGGGTGCCGCCAAAAACATTCAGTACTTC; cdr3_aa: CASSDSGGLAGGAAKNIQYF
clone_size: .; d_call: .; v_call: TRBV2; j_call: TRBJ1-5; cdr3_nt: TGTGCCAGCTCGCGGCCCTCGGGTGGGAGCAATCAGCCCCAGCATTTT; cdr3_aa: CASSRPSGGSNQPQHF
clone_size: .; d_call: .; v_call: TRBV28; j_call: TRBJ1-2; cdr3_nt: TGTGCCAGCAGTTTAATGGAGGGATCGTATGGCTACACCTTC; cdr3_aa: CASSLMEGSYGYTF
clone_size: .; d_call: .; v_call: TRBV5-6; j_call: TRBJ2-5; cdr3_nt: TGTGCCAGCAGCTTGGAACGCGTAGGGGCCGAGACCCAGTACTTC; cdr3_aa: CASSLERVGAETQYF
clone_size: .; d_call: .; v_call: TRBV6-6; j_call: TRBJ1-1; cdr3_nt: TGTGCCAGCAGCCTTCGTGGGGCTGACACTGAAGCTTTCTTT; cdr3_aa: CASSLRGADTEAFF
clone_size: .; d_call: .; v_call: TRBV11-2; j_call: TRBJ2-5; cdr3_nt: TGTGCCAGCAGCTTAAGTGGGCGTCCTAGGGGGACCCAGTACTTC; cdr3_aa: CASSLSGRPRGTQYF
clone_size: .; d_call: .; v_call: TRBV2; j_call: TRBJ1-5; cdr3_nt: TGTGCCAGCAGTGACAGGGGAGTCGGCAATCAGCCCCAGCATTTT; cdr3_aa: CASSDRGVGNQPQHF
clone_size: .; d_call: .; v_call: TRBV4-1; j_call: TRBJ2-7; cdr3_nt: TGCGCCAGCAGCCCTGTGGGACTCAAGCCCTTGGAGCAGTACTTC; cdr3_aa: CASSPVGLKPLEQYF
clone_size: .; d_call: .; v_call: TRBV28; j_call: TRBJ1-5; cdr3_nt: TGTGCCAGCAGTTTTGATATGGCCAATCAGCCCCAGCATTTT; cdr3_aa: CASSFDMANQPQHF
clone_size: few; d_call: TRBD2; v_call: TRBV6-5; j_call: TRBJ2-2; cdr3_nt: TGTGCCAGCAGTGGACTAGCGGGAGGGCCCGGGGAGCTGTTTTTT; cdr3_aa: CASSGLAGGPGELFF
clone_size: .; d_call: .; v_call: TRBV18; j_call: TRBJ1-4; cdr3_nt: TGTGCCAGCTCACCATCGAGACAGATGGAAGAAAAACTGTTTTTT; cdr3_aa: CASSPSRQMEEKLFF
clone_size: few; d_call: TRBD1; v_call: TRBV18; j_call: TRBJ1-1; cdr3_nt: TGTGCCAGCTTTTTACAGGGGTTAGGCACTGAAGCTTTCTTT; cdr3_aa: CASFLQGLGTEAFF
clone_size: .; d_call: .; v_call: TRBV2; j_call: TRBJ2-5; cdr3_nt: TGTGCCAGCACCCGGAGTAGTAAAGAGACCCAGTACTTC; cdr3_aa: CASTRSSKETQYF
clone_size: .; d_call: TRBD2; v_call: TRBV27; j_call: TRBJ2-6; cdr3_nt: TGTGCCAGCAGTTTAGGGTCTAGCGGGGGATTCACTGGGGCCAACGTCCTGACTTTC; cdr3_aa: CASSLGSSGGFTGANVLTF
clone_size: .; d_call: .; v_call: TRBV11-2; j_call: TRBJ2-7; cdr3_nt: TGTGCCAGCAGCTTGGGCTCTTTCCCCTACGAGCAGTACTTC; cdr3_aa: CASSLGSFPYEQYF
clone_size: .; d_call: .; v_call: TRBV4-1; j_call: TRBJ2-7; cdr3_nt: TGCGCCAGCAGCCTAACGGTGAATTCCTACGAGCAGTACTTC; cdr3_aa: CASSLTVNSYEQYF
clone_size: .; d_call: .; v_call: TRBV28; j_call: TRBJ1-1; cdr3_nt: TGTGCCAGCGGAGACAGTTTGGCTGAAGCTTTCTTT; cdr3_aa: CASGDSLAEAFF
clone_size: .; d_call: .; v_call: TRBV11-2; j_call: TRBJ2-7; cdr3_nt: TGTGCCAGCAGCTTTCAGGACAGTCCCTACGAGCAGTACTTC; cdr3_aa: CASSFQDSPYEQYF
clone_size: .; d_call: .; v_call: TRBV4-2; j_call: TRBJ2-7; cdr3_nt: TGTGCCAGCAGCCAAGCGGGGGTCTACGAGCAGTACTTC; cdr3_aa: CASSQAGVYEQYF
clone_size: .; d_call: TRBD2; v_call: TRBV6-4; j_call: TRBJ2-1; cdr3_nt: TGTGCCAGCAGTGACAGAAGCGGGGGGGAGCAGTTCTTC; cdr3_aa: CASSDRSGGEQFF
clone_size: .; d_call: .; v_call: TRBV7-9; j_call: TRBJ1-2; cdr3_nt: TGTGCCAGCAGCCAACAACCCTATGGCTACACCTTC; cdr3_aa: CASSQQPYGYTF
clone_size: .; d_call: TRBD1; v_call: TRBV6-5; j_call: TRBJ1-2; cdr3_nt: TGTGCCAGCAGCCGCAACAGGGGGTACTATGGCTACACCTTC; cdr3_aa: CASSRNRGYYGYTF
clone_size: .; d_call: TRBD2; v_call: TRBV27; j_call: TRBJ2-7; cdr3_nt: TGTGCCAGCAGTGGGACTAGCGGGAGGACACTTCTAGATTCCTACGAGCAGTACTTC; cdr3_aa: CASSGTSGRTLLDSYEQYF
clone_size: .; d_call: .; v_call: TRBV7-9; j_call: TRBJ2-7; cdr3_nt: TGTTTTTTCAAGCAGAAGGCGGCATACGAGCAGTACTTC; cdr3_aa: CFFKQKAAYEQYF
clone_size: few; d_call: TRBD1; v_call: TRBV2; j_call: TRBJ1-1; cdr3_nt: TGTGCCAGCAGTGGGGACAGTGAAAGGTCAAAAGCTTTCTTT; cdr3_aa: CASSGDSERSKAFF
clone_size: .; d_call: .; v_call: TRBV7-9; j_call: TRBJ2-1; cdr3_nt: TGTGCCAGCAGTCCAATGGGAGTCTACAATGAGCAGTTCTTC; cdr3_aa: CASSPMGVYNEQFF
clone_size: .; d_call: TRBD1; v_call: TRBV5-6; j_call: TRBJ2-5; cdr3_nt: TGTGCCAGCAGCTTGGTAGGGACAGGTCAAGAGACCCAGTACTTC; cdr3_aa: CASSLVGTGQETQYF
clone_size: .; d_call: .; v_call: TRBV29-1; j_call: TRBJ1-2; cdr3_nt: TGCAGCGGGGACCAGGGGAACGGCGTCGGCTACACCTTC; cdr3_aa: CSGDQGNGVGYTF
clone_size: .; d_call: TRBD2; v_call: TRBV11-2; j_call: TRBJ2-3; cdr3_nt: TGTGCCAGCAGCAGGGGACTAGCGAGCACAGATACGCAGTATTTT; cdr3_aa: CASSRGLASTDTQYF
clone_size: .; d_call: TRBD1; v_call: TRBV30; j_call: TRBJ1-1; cdr3_nt: TGTGCCTGGCTACAGGGGGCACACGCGGACACTGAAGCCTTCTTT; cdr3_aa: CAWLQGAHADTEAFF
clone_size: .; d_call: TRBD2; v_call: TRBV5-1; j_call: TRBJ2-5; cdr3_nt: TGCGCCAGCAGCGCAACTAGCGGGGGGGAAGAGACCCAGTACTTC; cdr3_aa: CASSATSGGEETQYF
clone_size: once; d_call: TRBD2; v_call: TRBV7-9; j_call: TRBJ2-5; cdr3_nt: TGTGCCAGCAGCTCCTTAGCGGGGAGGGTCCCAGAGACCCAGTACTTC; cdr3_aa: CASSSLAGRVPETQYF
clone_size: .; d_call: TRBD1; v_call: TRBV7-9; j_call: TRBJ1-2; cdr3_nt: TGTGCCAGCAGCCATGACAGGGGGCGAACGTATGGCTACACCTTC; cdr3_aa: CASSHDRGRTYGYTF